Below, 27 T cell receptor beta chains from the same sample are listed, as sequenced in a study of T cells of healthy individuals. A single record per CDR3 protein comes from TCRdb applying MiXCR to the 5' RACE reads. The data contain more than 85,000 distinct CDR3 sequences, approximately 15% of them singletons. These receptors all stem from a human donor in good health.

This clonotype was counted at least ten times. The chain links TRBV18 to TRBJ1-1; perhaps TRBD1 as D (5 bases). Germline V gives CDR1 KGHSH, CDR2 LQKENI. The CDR3 contains 14 residues. V was pared by 3 bases and J by 5 bases, with 13 bases between. The CDR3 protein is CASSPSGRGTEAFF. For the CDR3, the DNA is TGTGCCAGCTCACCTTCAGGGAGAGGGACTGAAGCTTTCTTT.

The rearrangement joins TRBV7-6 to TRBJ2-6, with unresolved D. V was clipped by 5 bases and J by 0 bases, with 5 bases between them. CDR1 SGHVS and CDR2 FNYEAQ come from the germline V gene. This CDR3 is built from 14 residues. The CDR3 here is CASSRVSGANVLTF. The CDR3 region has the DNA TGTGCCAGCAGCCGTGTCTCTGGGGCCAACGTCCTGACTTTC.

This chain links TRBV29-1 with TRBJ1-1; D is perhaps TRBD1 (5 bases). Germline V gene sequence: CDR1 SQVTM, CDR2 ANQGSEA. This CDR3 has 14 residues. Trimming shortened V by 3 bases and J by 0 bases, and 11 bases separated the two germline ends. The CDR3 region has the DNA TGCAGCGTTGATGGGGCCCTCATGAACACTGAAGCTTTCTTT. Protein: CSVDGALMNTEAFF.

This clonotype was counted between two and nine times. The chain recombines TRBV2 with TRBJ2-5; 10 nucleotides match TRBD2. Germline CDR1 and CDR2: SNHLY and FYNNEI. V trimming: 6 bases; J trimming: 5 bases; junction bases outside the gene matches: 6. The CDR3 has 14 residues. This CDR3 reads CASRAGTSAETQYF. The CDR3 DNA is TGTGCCAGCAGGGCCGGGACTAGCGCTGAGACCCAGTACTTC.

The chain combines TRBV3-1 with TRBJ2-2; no clear D. CDR3 length equals 15 residues. Per germline, CDR1 LGHDT and CDR2 YNNKEL (reference sequence). The ends were cut back, 7 bases at V and 4 bases at J, with 16 bases in the middle. The DNA for the CDR3 is TGTGCCAGCACCAACGGCGCCGGCGTCACCGGGGAGCTGTTTTTT. Amino acids: CASTNGAGVTGELFF.

This clonotype was observed at least ten times. This sequence joins TRBV6-6 and TRBJ1-6; D might be TRBD1 (6 bases). This CDR3 has 15 residues. Looked up from germline, CDR1 is MNHNY and CDR2 is SVGAGI (reference sequence). The V end lost 0 bases, the J end lost 7 bases, and 10 bases lay between the germline ends. The DNA of the CDR3 is TGTGCCAGCAGTTACTCGGAGGGGGAAAATTCACCCCTCCACTTT. Its translation: CASSYSEGENSPLHF.

This clonotype was counted a few times. The chain employs TRBV5-5 and TRBJ2-3, with D perhaps TRBD1 (5 bases). This CDR3 has 15 amino acids. Trimming took off 0 bases at V and 0 bases at J, with 8 bases between the two ends. Germline-derived CDR1 and CDR2 are SGHKS and YYEKEE (reference sequence). This chain's CDR3 is CASSLGGSSTDTQYF. CDR3 sequence (DNA): TGTGCCAGCAGCTTGGGGGGCTCTAGCACAGATACGCAGTATTTT. Full variable domain (outside the CDR3, taken from reference TRBV5-5 and TRBJ2-3): DAGVTQSPTHLIKTRGQQVTLRCSPISGHKSVSWYQQVLGQGPQFIFQYYEKEERGRGNFPDRFSARQFPNYSSELNVNALLLGDSALYLCASSLGGSSTDTQYFGPGTRLTVL.

This clonotype showed up many times. This CDR3 reads CASSQREAVQETQYF. The CDR3 DNA follows: TGCGCCAGCAGCCAAAGGGAGGCTGTCCAAGAGACCCAGTACTTC. The chain links TRBV4-1 to TRBJ2-5, with D perhaps matching TRBD2 (6 bases). CDR3 size: 15 residues. Germline CDR1 MGHRA, CDR2 YSYEKL. V was clipped by 2 bases and J by 1 base, with 11 bases between them.

Many counts were recorded for this clonotype. The chain is built from TRBV7-2 and TRBJ2-7, with D tentatively TRBD2 (6 bases). Germline CDR1 is SGHTA and CDR2 is FQGNSA. With 0 bases removed from V and 3 bases from J, the gap between germline ends came to 15 bases. The CDR3 length is 16 residues. The CDR3 loop reads CASSLAFGRRGYEQYF. The CDR3 bases are TGTGCCAGCAGCTTAGCCTTTGGGCGGCGGGGCTACGAGCAGTACTTC.

This clonotype occurred many times. The chain couples TRBV20-1 to TRBJ1-1, with D tentatively TRBD1 (6 bases). V was shortened by 6 bases and J by 3 bases, with 14 bases between the two germline ends. Per germline, CDR1 DFQATT and CDR2 SNEGSKA (reference sequence). The CDR3 contains 13 residues. CDR3 sequence: CSAMGGADTEAFF. DNA for the CDR3: TGCAGTGCAATGGGGGGGGCGGACACTGAAGCTTTCTTT.

Points on this clonotype: An end of the junction does not agree with germline; a read error may underlie this. The V gene is TRBV27, the J gene TRBJ1-1; 7 bases fit TRBD1. CDR3 length: 14 amino acids. Germline CDR1 and CDR2: MNHEY and SMNVEV (reference sequence). For the CDR3, the DNA is TGTGTCAGCAGGGGCAGGGGGGCGCCCACTGAAGCTTTCTTT. As protein: CVSRGRGAPTEAFF.

This clonotype turned up a few times. The rearrangement uses TRBV12-3 or TRBV12-4 and TRBJ2-5; D tentatively fits TRBD1 or TRBD2 (5 bases each). With 5 bases removed from V and 1 base from J, the gap between germline ends came to 17 bases. The CDR3 runs 16 residues. The DNA for the CDR3 is TGTGCCAGCAGTCTCCGGGGAAAGGGGACCCAAGAGACCCAGTACTTC. Translation gives CASSLRGKGTQETQYF.

CDR3 protein: CASSQDLGATYEQYF. The CDR3 nucleotides read TGTGCCAGCAGCCAAGATTTAGGGGCGACCTACGAGCAGTACTTC. The V and J genes are TRBV3-1 and TRBJ2-7, with a possible D match to TRBD1 (5 bases). CDR1 is LGHDT, CDR2 YNNKEL, per germline (reference sequence). This CDR3 has 15 residues. Trimming removed 0 bases at V and 2 bases at J, with 11 bases between.

This clonotype appeared a few times. V and J are TRBV18 and TRBJ2-3; 7 nucleotides align to TRBD1. The CDR3 runs 15 residues. Germline V lookup: CDR1 KGHSH, CDR2 LQKENI. V lost 6 bases and J lost 3; bases outside the gene matches: 9. Here the CDR3 reads CASSPGTDGTDTQYF. The CDR3 DNA is TGTGCCAGCTCGCCCGGGACAGATGGGACAGATACGCAGTATTTT.

The chain has TRBV5-1 and TRBJ2-5; D is unresolved. CDR3 length equals 12 residues. The V end was cut by 4 bases, the J end by 1 base, with 5 bases between. The germline V gene encodes CDR1 SGHRS and CDR2 YFSETQ. In nucleotides, the CDR3 is TGCGCCAGCAGCCAGCTCCAAGAGACCCAGTACTTC. Protein sequence: CASSQLQETQYF.

This clonotype was seen repeatedly, ten times or more. The chain employs TRBV9 and TRBJ2-3; D gene ambiguous. The CDR3 is made up of 14 amino acids. Trimming left V 1 base short and J 8 bases short, with 14 bases between. Germline CDR1 reads SGDLS; CDR2 reads YYNGEE. The DNA for the CDR3 is TGTGCCAGCAGCGTACCAGTCAGCCAAGGTACGCAGTATTTT. Translated: CASSVPVSQGTQYF.

There are a few counts of this clonotype. The chain combines TRBV5-1 with TRBJ1-2; D unclear. The CDR3 spans 13 residues. The V and J ends lost 0 bases and 8 bases respectively, with 11 bases between them. Germline values: CDR1 SGHRS, CDR2 YFSETQ. The CDR3 protein is CASSLEGSGGYTF. CDR3 in DNA: TGCGCCAGCAGCTTGGAAGGTTCCGGGGGCTACACCTTC.

The J gene is TRBJ2-5, the V gene TRBV7-2; tentatively, D is TRBD2 (7 bases). The germline gives CDR1 SGHTA, CDR2 FQGNSA. The CDR3 is 15 residues long. With 6 bases removed from V and 0 bases from J, the gap between germline ends came to 14 bases. CDR3 loop: CASSLGGGYQETQYF. The CDR3 DNA follows: TGTGCCAGCAGTCTAGGGGGGGGGTACCAAGAGACCCAGTACTTC.

This clonotype was observed a few times. V gene TRBV7-2 combines with J gene TRBJ2-5; TRBD2 agrees at 9 bases. The CDR3 runs to 18 residues. Trimming took 5 bases from V and 2 from J; bases not matched to a gene: 15. The germline V gene encodes CDR1 SGHTA and CDR2 FQGNSA. The CDR3 region is CASSIEGLAGPDQETQYF. The CDR3 DNA is TGTGCCAGCAGCATAGAAGGTCTAGCGGGACCTGATCAAGAGACCCAGTACTTC.

This clonotype was counted at least ten times. The chain is built from TRBV12-3 or TRBV12-4 and TRBJ2-1; the D gene is possibly TRBD1 (6 bases). Trimming stripped 6 bases from V and 4 bases from J, with 19 bases between. CDR3 size: 16 residues. The CDR3 here is CASSLRGITGYNEQFF. As DNA, the CDR3 is TGTGCCAGCAGCCTAAGGGGTATAACAGGGTACAATGAGCAGTTCTTC.

The chain is built from TRBV6-6 and TRBJ1-1, with TRBD1 matching 7 bases. The germline V gene has CDR1 MNHNY and CDR2 SVGAGI (reference sequence). The CDR3 covers 15 residues. V shed 8 bases and J 0 bases; nucleotides not matched to a gene: 9. The CDR3 is CASGRGRVVNTEAFF. The CDR3 DNA sequence: TGTGCCAGCGGTAGGGGGCGCGTCGTGAACACTGAAGCTTTCTTT.

The V and J genes are TRBV4-1 and TRBJ1-2, with D possibly TRBD1 on 5 matching bases. V was clipped by 0 bases and J by 7 bases, with 12 bases between them. This CDR3 is 14 amino acids long. Germline V gene lookup returns CDR1 MGHRA and CDR2 YSYEKL. The CDR3 bases are TGCGCCAGCAGCCAAGATATGGGGGAAAGTGGCTACACCTTC. This gives the protein CASSQDMGESGYTF.

In this sample, this clonotype turned up many times. The V call is TRBV29-1, the J call TRBJ2-1; 9 positions match TRBD2. This CDR3 contains 14 residues. V shed 7 bases and J 1 base; nucleotides not matched to a gene: 5. Germline V gives CDR1 SQVTM, CDR2 ANQGSEA. The CDR3 coding sequence is TGCAGCGGTGTAGCGGGGGTTTCCTACAATGAGCAGTTCTTC. This gives the protein CSGVAGVSYNEQFF.

The table lists this clonotype with a few counts. The J gene is TRBJ2-7, the V gene TRBV19; TRBD1 is a possible D gene (6 bases). Germline CDR1 is LNHDA and CDR2 is SQIVND (reference sequence). This CDR3 is built from 14 residues. Trimming shortened V by 4 bases and J by 6 bases, and 16 bases separated the two germline ends. The CDR3 bases are TGTGCCAGTAGTACCCGACCAGGACAGCCCGAGCAGTACTTC. It encodes CASSTRPGQPEQYF. The full variable domain, rest sourced from reference TRBV19 and TRBJ2-7, is DGGITQSPKYLFRKEGQNVTLSCEQNLNHDAMYWYRQDPGQGLRLIYYSQIVNDFQKGDIAEGYSVSREKKESFPLTVTSAQKNPTAFYLCASSTRPGQPEQYFGPGTRLTVT.

This clonotype was observed at least ten times. V gene TRBV28 combines with J gene TRBJ1-1, with D perhaps TRBD1 (6 bases). The CDR3 is 14 amino acids. Trimming pared 2 bases from V and 4 bases from J, leaving 11 bases between. CDR1 is MDHEN, CDR2 SYDVKM, per germline. CDR3 loop: CASSLGGTATEAFF. CDR3 coding DNA: TGTGCCAGCAGTTTAGGGGGCACCGCCACTGAAGCTTTCTTT.

This clonotype was seen at least ten times. This chain links TRBV7-8 with TRBJ2-3, with D possibly TRBD2 on 5 matching bases. Germline loops: CDR1 SGHVS, CDR2 FQNEAQ. Deletions cut 1 base from V and 7 bases from J, with 18 bases between. The CDR3 extends over 16 amino acids. The CDR3 DNA sequence: TGTGCCAGCAGCTTAGTTCGGCGGGCCTCTGATTATACGCAGTATTTT. It codes for CASSLVRRASDYTQYF.

V is TRBV7-8 and J is TRBJ2-5; 8 nucleotides match TRBD2. This CDR3 has 15 residues. J was trimmed by 2 bases and V by 4 bases; bases with no gene match: 6. The germline CDR1 and CDR2 sequences are SGHVS and FQNEAQ. The CDR3 bases are TGTGCCAGCAGCTCAATAGCGGGGCAGCAAGAGACCCAGTACTTC. Amino acids: CASSSIAGQQETQYF.